These T cell receptor beta chains were read from a single sample in a study of control samples from healthy donors and cancer patients. TCRdb's copy holds only in-frame clones and misses some; the assay was immunoSEQ multiplex PCR. The table records about 120,000 clones, more than 75% of them present only once. Sequences were obtained from blood. The receptors were sampled from a woman between 65 and 79 years old in good health. CDR3s include the opening cysteine and the closing phenylalanine or tryptophan. Size is stated for part of the rows, as once, few or many counts, or as a class when the clone is expanded.

J gene | V gene | clone size | CDR3 protein
TRBJ1-1 | TRBV10-2 | NA | CASSSWGGHTEAFF
TRBJ2-1 | TRBV3-1/TRBV3-2 | once | CASSQGTRGQYNEQFF
TRBJ2-3 | TRBV9 | NA | CASSVAVVSDTQYF
TRBJ1-3 | TRBV3-1/TRBV3-2 | NA | CASSQSMRSGNTIYF
TRBJ1-4 | TRBV3-1/TRBV3-2 | NA | CASSPLAWGGGEKLFF
TRBJ2-3 | TRBV3-1/TRBV3-2 | NA | CASSQNLAGGLYTQYF
TRBJ2-7 | TRBV14 | NA | CASSQEIGGYEQYF
TRBJ2-3 | TRBV18 | NA | CASSPRAGGGTDTQYF
TRBJ2-7 | TRBV19 | NA | CASSIEGKGTYEQYF
TRBJ1-1 | TRBV7-2 | NA | CASSFEDRGARAFF
TRBJ1-1 | TRBV5-1 | few | CASSLEVNTEAFF
TRBJ1-5 | TRBV27 | NA | CASSPRVGNQPQHF
TRBJ2-7 | TRBV6-2/TRBV6-3 | NA | CASSHGGEQYF
TRBJ2-7 | TRBV11-1 | NA | CASSLRQGDYEQYF
TRBJ2-7 | TRBV6-2/TRBV6-3 | NA | CASSYLEYEQYF
TRBJ1-2 | TRBV5-1 | NA | CASSGGASLNYGYTF
TRBJ2-5 | TRBV9 | NA | CASSRTIVWGGGGETQYF
TRBJ2-3 | TRBV11-3 | NA | CASSFRTGEGTDTQYF
TRBJ1-5 | TRBV19 | NA | CATKQGGNGNQPQHF
TRBJ1-6 | TRBV10-3 | few | CAISEMQTGNSPLHF
TRBJ2-3 | TRBV4-2 | NA | CASSQGDRGADTQYF
TRBJ2-1 | TRBV7-2 | NA | CASSLVGLLLNEQFF
TRBJ2-4 | TRBV19 | NA | CASRGAGSENIQYF
TRBJ2-1 | TRBV18 | NA | CASSRDRGNEQFF
TRBJ1-6 | TRBV3-1/TRBV3-2 | NA | CASTKLGGNSPLHF
TRBJ1-5 | TRBV15 | NA | CATSRESGGNQPQHF
TRBJ1-5 | TRBV7-9 | NA | CASAQGGLNQPQHF
TRBJ2-5 | TRBV15 | NA | CATSSMGSSTAETQYF
TRBJ1-3 | TRBV18 | NA | CASSRDRQELSGNTIYF
TRBJ1-1 | TRBV7-2 | NA | CASSLSVNTEAFF
TRBJ1-2 | TRBV2 | NA | CASRFEGAAPNYGYTF
TRBJ2-2 | TRBV29-1 | NA | CSVTGQGGTGELFF
TRBJ2-5 | TRBV19 | once | CASSRVLEETQYF
TRBJ1-6 | TRBV19 | NA | CASSEQGWSNSPLHF
TRBJ1-5 | TRBV6-5 | NA | CASSFGAYNQPQHF
TRBJ2-1 | TRBV10-3 | NA | CAISEAAGGPKFF
TRBJ1-2 | TRBV2 | NA | CASSGDAEGYGYTF
TRBJ2-7 | TRBV19 | NA | CASSIGGTGGTYEQYF
TRBJ2-3 | TRBV5-1 | NA | CASSMDPYSTDTQYF
TRBJ1-4 | TRBV6-5 | NA | CASNYGTGLEKLFF
TRBJ1-4 | TRBV3-1/TRBV3-2 | NA | CASSQDSRVGMLFF
TRBJ2-7 | TRBV5-1 | few | CASSLGGTSGEQYF
TRBJ1-6 | TRBV7-9 | once | CASSLDNSPLHF